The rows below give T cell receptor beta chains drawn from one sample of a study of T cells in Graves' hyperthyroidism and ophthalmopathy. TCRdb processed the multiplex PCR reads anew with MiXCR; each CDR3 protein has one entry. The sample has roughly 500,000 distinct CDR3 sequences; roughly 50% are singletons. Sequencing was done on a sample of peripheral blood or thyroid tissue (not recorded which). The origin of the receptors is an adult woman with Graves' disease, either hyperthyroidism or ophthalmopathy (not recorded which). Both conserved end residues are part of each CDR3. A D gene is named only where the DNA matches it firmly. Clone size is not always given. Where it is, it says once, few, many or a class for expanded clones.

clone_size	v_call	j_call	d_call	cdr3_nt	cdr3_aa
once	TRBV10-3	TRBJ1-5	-	TGTGCCATCAGTGTGGGTAGGGGTCCAAATCAGCCCCAGCATTTT	CAISVGRGPNQPQHF
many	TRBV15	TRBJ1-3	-	TGTGCCACCAGCAGAGATCTTAGCAGTAGCACCATATATTTT	CATSRDLSSSTIYF
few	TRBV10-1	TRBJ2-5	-	TGCGCCAGCAGTGAGTCGACCGGGACCGAAGGCGGGGCCCAGTACTTC	CASSESTGTEGGAQYF
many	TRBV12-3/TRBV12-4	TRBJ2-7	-	TGTGCCAGCAGTAAAACCCAGGGGATTACCTACGAGCAGTACTTC	CASSKTQGITYEQYF
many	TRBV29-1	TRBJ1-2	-	TGCAGCGTGGGTGGAGGGTATGGCTACACCTTC	CSVGGGYGYTF
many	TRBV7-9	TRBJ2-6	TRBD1	TGTGCCAGCAGCCCCGGGACAGGGAGGATGGGGGCCAACGTCCTGACTTTC	CASSPGTGRMGANVLTF
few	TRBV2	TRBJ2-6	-	TGTGCCAGCAGGGACCCGGCCAGCCGAGGGGCCAACGTCCTGACTTTC	CASRDPASRGANVLTF
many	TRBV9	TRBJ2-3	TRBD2	TGTGCCAGCAGCGTAGCTATCGGTGGGAGGGCCGGAGATACGCAGTATTTT	CASSVAIGGRAGDTQYF
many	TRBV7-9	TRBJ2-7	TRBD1	TGTGCCAGCAGCCACTGGGACAGGGTTATCAACGAGCAGTACTTC	CASSHWDRVINEQYF
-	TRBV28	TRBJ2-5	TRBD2	TGTGCCAGCAGTCCGCCTCCAGGAGCGGGAGGAGGGCAAGAGACCCAGTACTTC	CASSPPPGAGGGQETQYF
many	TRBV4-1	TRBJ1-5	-	TGCGCCAGCAGCCAGGAGACAGTTTTTAATCAGCCCCAGCATTTT	CASSQETVFNQPQHF
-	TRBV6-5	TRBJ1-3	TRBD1	TGTGCCAGCAGTTACGACCCGACAGGGAGAAACACCATATATTTT	CASSYDPTGRNTIYF
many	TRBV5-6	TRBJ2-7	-	TGTGCCAGCAGCCGGACTTATGCCTACGAGCAGTACTTC	CASSRTYAYEQYF
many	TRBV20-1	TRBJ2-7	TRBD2	TGCAGTGCTAGAGGGGGTAGCGGGAGTTACGAGCAGTACTTC	CSARGGSGSYEQYF
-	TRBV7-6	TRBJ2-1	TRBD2	TGTGCCAGCAGCGATTTGGGTGCGGGGGACTACAATGAGCAGTTCTTC	CASSDLGAGDYNEQFF
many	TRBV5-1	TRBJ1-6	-	TGCGCCAGCAGCTTGTCGTCGAACGGTTCACCCCTCCACTTT	CASSLSSNGSPLHF
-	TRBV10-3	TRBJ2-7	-	TGTGCCACCAGTATTACTAAGGGGGTATACGAGCAGTACTTC	CATSITKGVYEQYF
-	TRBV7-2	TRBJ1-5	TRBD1	TGTGCCAGCAGTGAAGGGGGCACCAATCAGCCCCAGCATTTT	CASSEGGTNQPQHF
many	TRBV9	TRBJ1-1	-	TGTGCCAGCAGCGTAGTTCAGACAACTGAAGCTTTCTTT	CASSVVQTTEAFF
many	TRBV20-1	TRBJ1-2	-	TGCAGTGCTAGGAACAGGGACTATGGCTACACCTTC	CSARNRDYGYTF
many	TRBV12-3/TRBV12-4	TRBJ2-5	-	TGTGCCAGCACCCTACGAGGGGAGACCCAGTACTTC	CASTLRGETQYF
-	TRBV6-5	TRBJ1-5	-	TGTGCCAGCAACCAGGGTTCCAGCAATCAGCCCCAGCATTTT	CASNQGSSNQPQHF
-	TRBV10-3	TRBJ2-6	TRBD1	TGTGCCATCAGCGGGACAGGCCTGAGCTCCTACGTCCTGACTTTC	CAISGTGLSSYVLTF
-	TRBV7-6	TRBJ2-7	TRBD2	TGTGCCAGTGCCGGGACTAGCGGGAGCTACGAGCAGTACTTC	CASAGTSGSYEQYF
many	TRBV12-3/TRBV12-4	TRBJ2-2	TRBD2	TGTGCCAGCAGTAGTAGCGGGAGTACGGCCGGGGAGCTGTTTTTT	CASSSSGSTAGELFF
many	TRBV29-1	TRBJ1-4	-	TGCAGCGTTAGTCCAAGAACTAATGAAAAACTGTTTTTT	CSVSPRTNEKLFF
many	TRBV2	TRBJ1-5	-	TGTGCCAGCAGGGAGGATAATAGCAATCAGCCCCAGCATTTT	CASREDNSNQPQHF
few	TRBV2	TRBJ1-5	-	TGTGCCAGCAGTTTAGTAGGAGGGGAGCGGAGCAATCAGCCCCAGCATTTT	CASSLVGGERSNQPQHF
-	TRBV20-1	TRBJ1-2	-	TGCAGTGCTCACGACCCGGCTGGAAACACCTTC	CSAHDPAGNTF
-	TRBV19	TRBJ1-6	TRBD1	TGTGCCAGTAGTATCTCCCGACAGGGCAATTCACCCCTCCACTTT	CASSISRQGNSPLHF
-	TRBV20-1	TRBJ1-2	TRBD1	TGCAGTGCTCGGACAGGGGCATCGGGAGGCTACACCTTC	CSARTGASGGYTF
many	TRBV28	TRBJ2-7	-	TGTGCCAGCAGTGCTTATTGGCCCCCGATGCAGTACTTC	CASSAYWPPMQYF
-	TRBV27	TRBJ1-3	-	TGTGCCAGCAGTTTAGGGGGGGGACACTCTGGAAACACCATATATTTT	CASSLGGGHSGNTIYF
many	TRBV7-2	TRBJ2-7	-	TGTGCCAGCAGCTTCAGAGGGTTTGAGCAGTACTTC	CASSFRGFEQYF
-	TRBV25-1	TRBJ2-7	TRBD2	TGTGCCAGCGGGGCGGCGGGAGTGCCCTACGAGCAGTACTTC	CASGAAGVPYEQYF
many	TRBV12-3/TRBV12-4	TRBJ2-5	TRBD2	TGTGCCAGCAGGACTAGCGGAGGCCTTCAAGAGACCCAGTACTTC	CASRTSGGLQETQYF
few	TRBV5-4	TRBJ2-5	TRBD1	TGTGCCAGCAGCACAGGGGGCTTCCAAGAGACCCAGTACTTC	CASSTGGFQETQYF
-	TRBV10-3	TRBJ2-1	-	TGTGCCATCAGTGAGCAAGCGGGTAATGAGCAGTTCTTC	CAISEQAGNEQFF
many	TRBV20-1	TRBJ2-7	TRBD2	TGCAGTGCTAGTGGAACTAGCGGAAACTACGAGCAGTACTTC	CSASGTSGNYEQYF
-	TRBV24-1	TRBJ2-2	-	TGTGCCACCAGTGAAACAGGGCTCGCCGGGGGGCTGTTTTTT	CATSETGLAGGLFF
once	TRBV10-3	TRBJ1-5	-	TGTGGTACAGCCAGTACGACAAGCAAGCCCCAGCATTTT	CGTASTTSKPQHF